This T cell receptor (beta chain) was observed in a study of T cell clones after liver transplantation (dated by TCRdb to about 2019). Turning to the overall study: Samples were obtained from ITN030ST, a randomized trial in which withdrawal of immunosuppression was attempted within 2 years of liver transplantation. After a pre-transplant mixed lymphocyte reaction, TCRbeta sequencing was used to pinpoint donor-reactive T cell clones, which were subsequently tracked in post-transplant blood. Third party-reactive TCRbeta sequences were also identified from pre-transplant MLRs to serve as an antigen-independent comparator for donor-reactive sequences. Three of the eight recipients were HCV-positive; the others were transplanted for non-autoimmune, non-viral indications. No induction therapy was given to the subjects, and standard immunosuppression was administered until randomization at 12-24 months post-transplant. To count as tolerant, a recipient had to stay completely off immunosuppression for at least one year without liver enzymes climbing beyond twice the upper limit of normal. Blood samples were taken pre-transplant, pre-randomization before withdrawal, and post-randomization after full withdrawal or failed withdrawal. Of the 8 liver transplant recipients making up the studied cohort, 3 were classified as tolerant and 5 as non-tolerant. Here is what the overall study found, with its caveats: The conclusions were preliminary, being limited by small, heterogeneous patient numbers and by non-standardized post-transplant time points. Low numbers of available donor cells limited the measurable donor-reactive repertoire in two subjects. When repertoire turnover was taken into account, detection of donor-reactive sequences was significantly reduced in 7 of 8 subjects for CD4 and in 8 of 8 subjects for CD8. Circulating donor-reactive CD4 TCRbeta sequences fell significantly post-transplant in 5 of 8 subjects, irrespective of tolerance or HCV status. Since no allograft tissue specimens were available, donor-reactive T cells may have migrated into the graft instead of being deleted. Donor-reactive sequences decreased more than third party-reactive sequences, which suggests partial antigen-specific deletion that was not related to withdrawal success.

On this clone itself: Its antigen is not yet known. No much larger clone exists at a distance of one base, and base qualities are not known.

Unstimulated PBMCs, after thawing, were stained for CD3, CD4 and CD8 and then FACS-sorted into CD3+CD4+ and CD3+CD8+ populations. Each of the 8 studied subjects was randomized to immunosuppression withdrawal. The Qiagen DNeasy Blood and Tissue Kit was used for isolation of genomic DNA. Using immunoSEQ, frozen genomic DNA was subjected to high-throughput TCRbeta CDR3 sequencing, a process that included PCR amplification, mapping, bias correction and internal controls. For the original study's pipeline: Only productive rearrangements were retained, with each unique TCRbeta sequence defined by its CDR3 nucleotide sequence together with its V and J gene. For classification of a sequence as donor-reactive, at least 5-fold expansion in CFSE-low cells relative to unstimulated pre-transplant cells and a frequency of at least 0.01% were required. Per-subject minimum frequency thresholds, based on the lowest-template unstimulated sample, ensured at least 90% detection power. Repertoire turnover was measured by Jensen-Shannon divergence between the top 1000 TCRbeta sequences post- and pre-transplant. Changes in detection of donor-reactive sequences were assessed with two-sided Fisher's exact tests. TCRdb stores this immuneACCESS table with in-frame sequences only. Part of the clones is absent; in the studies checked, under half of the shortfall reflects unresolved V genes, and no reason is known for the rest. The V and J calls and clone size are taken from that table; D and trimming were inferred from the DNA. The sample data list around 100,000 clones, and around four fifths of these were observed just once. The ten biggest clones cover less than 3% of the sample.

From a lookup of the germline V gene (reference sequence), CDR1 and CDR2 are LNHDA and SQIVND. V is cut back by 3 bases and J by 4 bases, with 11 bases in the junction unmatched. The CDR3 contains 17 residues, cysteine and phenylalanine counted. The entry retains the CDR3 DNA only, 51 bases that are in frame from base 1. The chain employs TRBV19 and TRBJ1-5, and TRBD1 matches 8 of the central bases. The clonotype comes from a human patient who received a liver transplant. Following a transplant, some T cells may be graft donor cells, not patient cells. This specimen consisted of CD4+ T cells from blood, obtained around 44 months after liver transplant. The CDR3: CASSITGQGRFNQPQHF. The sequence in DNA is TGTGCCAGTAGTATCACCGGACAGGGAAGGTTTAATCAGCCCCAGCATTTT.